This T cell receptor (beta chain) was identified during a study of Tregs in tolerant kidney transplant recipients. V dropped 6 bases and J dropped 6 bases, with 18 bases sitting between them. The length of the CDR3 is 14 residues. Germline CDR1 is SQVTM and CDR2 is ANQGSEA. Sequencing used immunoSEQ multiplex PCR; TCRdb keeps in-frame clones, though not all of them. Of around 230,000 clones in the sample, about 80% were seen once. Sequencing was performed on CD4+ T cells from blood. This receptor was obtained from a human donor in good health. The chain has TRBV29-1 and TRBJ2-1; D gene uncertain. CDR3 loop: CSVLGLPVGNEQFF. Written as DNA, the CDR3 is TGCAGCGTCCTGGGTCTCCCTGTGGGCAATGAGCAGTTCTTC.